Listed below are T cell receptor beta chains from one sample, sequenced in a study of vaccination and CD4 T cells after COVID-19. TCRdb redid the calling of the PCR reads with MiXCR, one entry per CDR3 protein. The sample records approximately 22,000 distinct CDR3 sequences, about 30% being singletons. Antigen specificity for these receptors is unknown. The source was CD4+ T cells from blood, cultured in vitro, collected about 7 months after SARS-CoV-2 vaccination. The receptors were gathered from a human donor who had recovered from COVID-19. The CDR3 runs from the conserved cysteine through the conserved F or W. Clone sizes are given selectively: once, few, many, or a class where the clone is expanded.

CDR3 length | J gene | V gene | clone size | CDR3 protein
11 | TRBJ2-5 | TRBV24-1 | few | CATSVGETQYF
13 | TRBJ1-2 | TRBV6-1 | NA | CASSDQQGRGYTF
15 | TRBJ2-7 | TRBV6-1 | NA | CASSLRDRALYEQYF
13 | TRBJ2-5 | TRBV7-2 | NA | CASSLVGKETQYF
14 | TRBJ1-1 | TRBV19 | NA | CASSQPGGDTEAFF
12 | TRBJ2-7 | TRBV28 | once | CASSPSYREQYF
15 | TRBJ2-5 | TRBV2 | NA | CASRRGTGSEETQYF
12 | TRBJ1-1 | TRBV12-3/TRBV12-4 | once | CASMNSFTEAFF
14 | TRBJ2-1 | TRBV25-1 | few | CASREPGKINEQFF
15 | TRBJ2-1 | TRBV20-1 | few | CSASPLAGSYNEQFF
11 | TRBJ1-4 | TRBV20-1 | NA | CSARAGRKLFF
15 | TRBJ1-2 | TRBV6-4 | NA | CASTRQGSLSFGYTF
12 | TRBJ2-5 | TRBV6-1 | few | CAGGGLSETQYF
17 | TRBJ2-5 | TRBV20-1 | NA | CSARDRLLAGTQETQYF
14 | TRBJ1-1 | TRBV4-2 | medium-sized | CASSLRQGVTEAFF
15 | TRBJ1-2 | TRBV6-1 | few | CASSVYRSANYGYTF
13 | TRBJ2-7 | TRBV6-1 | few | CASSEPESIEQYF
13 | TRBJ2-6 | TRBV5-1 | NA | CASSYESANVLTF
14 | TRBJ2-7 | TRBV5-1 | NA | CASSPGTGIHEQYF
13 | TRBJ2-5 | TRBV7-3 | few | CASSYGTGETQYF
16 | TRBJ2-1 | TRBV11-2 | NA | CASSPHPGQGKGEQFF
15 | TRBJ1-2 | TRBV6-1 | NA | CASTRTGGGSYGYTF
11 | TRBJ1-2 | TRBV20-1 | few | CSAREAYGYTF
19 | TRBJ2-3 | TRBV27 | NA | CASRRLGHPYGQGTDTQYF
17 | TRBJ2-1 | TRBV15 | NA | CATSSGGLAASHDEQFF
16 | TRBJ2-7 | TRBV7-3 | few | CASSLEASGSLREQYF
15 | TRBJ1-1 | TRBV18 | NA | CASSYGQGVNTEAFF
14 | TRBJ1-2 | TRBV5-1 | few | CASSLVEANYGYTF
15 | TRBJ2-1 | TRBV28 | NA | CASSSGGTGVREQFF
13 | TRBJ2-7 | TRBV11-1 | few | CASSRDREDEQYF
13 | TRBJ1-2 | TRBV20-1 | few | CSAADRADYGYTF
14 | TRBJ2-7 | TRBV15 | NA | CATSRDRDSYEQYF
16 | TRBJ2-1 | TRBV5-4 | once | CASSPRDRVSYNEQFF